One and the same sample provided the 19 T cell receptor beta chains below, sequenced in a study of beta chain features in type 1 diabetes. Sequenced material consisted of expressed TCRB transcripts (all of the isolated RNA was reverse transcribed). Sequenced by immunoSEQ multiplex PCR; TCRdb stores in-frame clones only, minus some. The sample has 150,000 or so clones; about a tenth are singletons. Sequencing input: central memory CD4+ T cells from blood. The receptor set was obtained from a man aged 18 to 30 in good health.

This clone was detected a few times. In DNA, the CDR3 is TGTGCCAGCAGCTCGGACAGGGGGCAATTCCAGTACTTC. Translation: CASSSDRGQFQYF. The chain joins TRBV7-9 to TRBJ2-5, with 11 bases that match TRBD1. The CDR3 runs 13 residues. The ends lost 4 bases at V and 10 bases at J; junction bases unmatched: 5. Per germline, CDR1 SEHNR and CDR2 FQNEAQ (reference sequence).

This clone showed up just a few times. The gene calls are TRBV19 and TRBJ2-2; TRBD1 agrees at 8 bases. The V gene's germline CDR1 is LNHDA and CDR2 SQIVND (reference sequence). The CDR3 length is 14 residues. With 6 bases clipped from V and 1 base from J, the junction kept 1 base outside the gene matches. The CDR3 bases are TGTGCCAGTAGGGGGACAGGGAACACCGGGGAGCTGTTTTTT. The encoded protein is CASRGTGNTGELFF.

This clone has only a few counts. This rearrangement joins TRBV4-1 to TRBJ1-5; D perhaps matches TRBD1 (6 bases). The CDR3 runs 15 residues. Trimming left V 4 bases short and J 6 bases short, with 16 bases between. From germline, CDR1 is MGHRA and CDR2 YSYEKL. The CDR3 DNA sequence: TGCGCCAGCAGCCCCGAGGGGGGGGGCGGTCAGCCCCAGCATTTT. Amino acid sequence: CASSPEGGGGQPQHF.

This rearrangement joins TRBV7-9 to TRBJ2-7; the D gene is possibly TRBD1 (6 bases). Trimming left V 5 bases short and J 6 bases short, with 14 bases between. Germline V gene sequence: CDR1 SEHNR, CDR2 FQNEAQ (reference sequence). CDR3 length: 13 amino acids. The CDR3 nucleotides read TGTGCCAGCAGCCTCACAGGGCCAATCGAGCAGTACTTC. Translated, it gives CASSLTGPIEQYF.

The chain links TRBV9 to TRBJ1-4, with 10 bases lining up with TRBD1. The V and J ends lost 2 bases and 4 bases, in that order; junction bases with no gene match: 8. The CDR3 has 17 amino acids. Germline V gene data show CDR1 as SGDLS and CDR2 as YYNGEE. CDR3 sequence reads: CASSVSPGQGFNEKLFF. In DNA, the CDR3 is TGTGCCAGCAGCGTGTCCCCGGGACAGGGGTTTAATGAAAAACTGTTTTTT. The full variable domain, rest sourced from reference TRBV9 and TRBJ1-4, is DSGVTQTPKHLITATGQRVTLRCSPRSGDLSVYWYQQSLDQGLQFLIQYYNGEERAKGNILERFSAQQFPDLHSELNLSSLELGDSALYFCASSVSPGQGFNEKLFFGSGTQLSVL.

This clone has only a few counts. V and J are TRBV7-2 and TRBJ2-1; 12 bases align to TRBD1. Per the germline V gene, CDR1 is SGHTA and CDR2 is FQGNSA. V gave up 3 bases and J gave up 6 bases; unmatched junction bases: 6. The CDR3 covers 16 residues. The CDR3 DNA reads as TGTGCCAGCAGCTTGTCCGGGACAGGGGGCTTCAATGAGCAGTTCTTC. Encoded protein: CASSLSGTGGFNEQFF.

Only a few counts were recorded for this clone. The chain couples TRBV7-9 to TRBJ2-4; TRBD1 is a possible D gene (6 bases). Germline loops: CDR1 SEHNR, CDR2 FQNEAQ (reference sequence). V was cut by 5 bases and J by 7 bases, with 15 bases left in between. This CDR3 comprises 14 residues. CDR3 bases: TGTGCCAGCAGCCTACTAACAGGGACGAACATTCAGTACTTC. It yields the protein CASSLLTGTNIQYF.

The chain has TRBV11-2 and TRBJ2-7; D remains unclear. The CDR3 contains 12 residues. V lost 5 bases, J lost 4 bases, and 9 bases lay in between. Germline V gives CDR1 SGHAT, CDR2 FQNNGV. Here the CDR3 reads CASSQKQYEQYF. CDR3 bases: TGTGCCAGCAGCCAGAAACAGTACGAGCAGTACTTC.

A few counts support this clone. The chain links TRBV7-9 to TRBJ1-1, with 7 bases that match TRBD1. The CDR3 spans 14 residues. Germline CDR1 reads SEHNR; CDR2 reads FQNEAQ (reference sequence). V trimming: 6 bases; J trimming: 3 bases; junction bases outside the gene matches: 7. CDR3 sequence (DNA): TGTGCCAGCAGGGCTACAGGGGTTGACACTGAAGCTTTCTTT. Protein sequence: CASRATGVDTEAFF. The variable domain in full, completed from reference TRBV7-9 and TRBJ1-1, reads DTGVSQNPRHKITKRGQNVTFRCDPISEHNRLYWYRQTLGQGPEFLTYFQNEAQLEKSRLLSDRFSAERPKGSFSTLEIQRTEQGDSAMYLCASRATGVDTEAFFGQGTRLTVV.

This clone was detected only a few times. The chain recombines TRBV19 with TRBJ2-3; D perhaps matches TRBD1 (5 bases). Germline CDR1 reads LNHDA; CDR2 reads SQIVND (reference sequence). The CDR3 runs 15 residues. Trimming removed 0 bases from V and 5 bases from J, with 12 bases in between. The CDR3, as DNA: TGTGCCAGTAGTATAGAGTCCGCGCAGGGAGATACGCAGTATTTT. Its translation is CASSIESAQGDTQYF.

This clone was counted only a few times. DNA of the CDR3: TGTGCCAGCAGCTCCATAAATAGCGGGGGCTTTAACAATGAGCAGTTCTTC. Translating gives CASSSINSGGFNNEQFF. This sequence joins TRBV7-3 and TRBJ2-1, with 9 bases lining up with TRBD2. The V gene end was trimmed by 4 bases and the J gene end by 5 bases; junction bases not matched to a gene: 12. The V gene's germline CDR1 is SGHTA and CDR2 FQGTGA. This CDR3 comprises 17 residues.

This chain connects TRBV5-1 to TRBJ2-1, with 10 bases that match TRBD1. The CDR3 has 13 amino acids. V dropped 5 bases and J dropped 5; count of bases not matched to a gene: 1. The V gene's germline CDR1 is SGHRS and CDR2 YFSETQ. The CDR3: CASRGTGDNEQFF. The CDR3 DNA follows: TGCGCCAGCAGAGGGACAGGGGACAATGAGCAGTTCTTC.

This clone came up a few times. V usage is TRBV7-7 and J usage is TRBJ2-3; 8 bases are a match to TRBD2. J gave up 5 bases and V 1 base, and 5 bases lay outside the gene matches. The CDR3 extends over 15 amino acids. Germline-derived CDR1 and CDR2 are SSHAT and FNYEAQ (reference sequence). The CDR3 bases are TGTGCCAGCAGCTTAGGCGGGGGGCATGGAGATACGCAGTATTTT. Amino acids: CASSLGGGHGDTQYF.

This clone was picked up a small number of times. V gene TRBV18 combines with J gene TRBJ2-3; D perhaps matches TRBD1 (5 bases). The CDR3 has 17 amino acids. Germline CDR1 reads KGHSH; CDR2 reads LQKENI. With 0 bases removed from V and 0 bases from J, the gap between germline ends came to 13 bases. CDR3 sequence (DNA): TGTGCCAGCTCACCACCCACAGGCGGTCGTAGCACAGATACGCAGTATTTT. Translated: CASSPPTGGRSTDTQYF. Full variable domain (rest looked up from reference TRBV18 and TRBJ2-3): NAGVMQNPRHLVRRRGQEARLRCSPMKGHSHVYWYRQLPEEGLKFMVYLQKENIIDESGMPKERFSAEFPKEGPSILRIQQVVRGDSAAYFCASSPPTGGRSTDTQYFGPGTRLTVL.

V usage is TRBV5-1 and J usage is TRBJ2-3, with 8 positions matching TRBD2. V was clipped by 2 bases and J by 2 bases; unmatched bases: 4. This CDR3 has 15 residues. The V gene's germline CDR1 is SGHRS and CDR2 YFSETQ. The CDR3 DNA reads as TGCGCCAGCAGCTTCCTAGCGGGCCCCACAGATACGCAGTATTTT. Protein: CASSFLAGPTDTQYF.

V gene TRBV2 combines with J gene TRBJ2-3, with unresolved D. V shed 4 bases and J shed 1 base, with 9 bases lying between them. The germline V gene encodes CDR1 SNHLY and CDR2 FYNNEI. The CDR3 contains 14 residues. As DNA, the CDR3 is TGTGCCAGCAGTGCACGGCAGGGCACAGATACGCAGTATTTT. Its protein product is CASSARQGTDTQYF.

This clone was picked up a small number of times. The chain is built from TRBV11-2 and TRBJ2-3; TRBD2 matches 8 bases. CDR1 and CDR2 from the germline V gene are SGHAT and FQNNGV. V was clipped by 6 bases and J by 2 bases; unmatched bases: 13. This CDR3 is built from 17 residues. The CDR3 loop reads CASSPAGVAGSTDTQYF. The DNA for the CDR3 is TGTGCCAGCAGTCCAGCTGGGGTAGCGGGGTCCACAGATACGCAGTATTTT. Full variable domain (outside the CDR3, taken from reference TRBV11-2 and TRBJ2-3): EAGVAQSPRYKIIEKRQSVAFWCNPISGHATLYWYQQILGQGPKLLIQFQNNGVVDDSQLPKDRFSAERLKGVDSTLKIQPAKLEDSAVYLCASSPAGVAGSTDTQYFGPGTRLTVL.

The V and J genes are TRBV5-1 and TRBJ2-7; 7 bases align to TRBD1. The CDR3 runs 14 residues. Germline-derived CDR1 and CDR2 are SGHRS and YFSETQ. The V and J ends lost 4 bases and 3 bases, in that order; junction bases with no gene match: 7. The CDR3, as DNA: TGCGCCAGCAGCCAAACAGGGGTCAACTACGAGCAGTACTTC. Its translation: CASSQTGVNYEQYF.

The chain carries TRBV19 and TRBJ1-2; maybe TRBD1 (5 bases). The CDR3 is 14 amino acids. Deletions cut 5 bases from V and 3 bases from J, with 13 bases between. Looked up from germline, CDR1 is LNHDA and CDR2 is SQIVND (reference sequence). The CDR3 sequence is CASSHAGGDYGYTF. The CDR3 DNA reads TGTGCCAGTAGTCACGCCGGGGGGGACTATGGCTACACCTTC.